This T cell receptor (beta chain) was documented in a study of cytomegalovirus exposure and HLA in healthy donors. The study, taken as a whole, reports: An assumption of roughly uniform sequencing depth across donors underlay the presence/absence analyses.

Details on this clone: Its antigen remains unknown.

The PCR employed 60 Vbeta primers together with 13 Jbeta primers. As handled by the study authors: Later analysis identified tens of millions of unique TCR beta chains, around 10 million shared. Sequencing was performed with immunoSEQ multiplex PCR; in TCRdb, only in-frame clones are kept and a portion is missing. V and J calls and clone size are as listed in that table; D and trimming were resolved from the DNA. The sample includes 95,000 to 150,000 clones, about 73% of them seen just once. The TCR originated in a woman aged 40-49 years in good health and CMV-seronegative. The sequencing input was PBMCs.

As DNA, the CDR3 is TGTGCCAGTAGTAACGGACTAGCCGGCCAGTACTTC. Protein: CASSNGLAGQYF. This rearrangement joins TRBV19 to TRBJ2-5, with 8 bases identical to TRBD2. The CDR3 extends over 12 amino acids. The J segment lost 10 bases and the V segment lost 4 bases, leaving 5 bases of the junction unmatched. Germline V gene sequence: CDR1 LNHDA, CDR2 SQIVND (reference sequence).